A selection of T cell receptor beta chains follows, all from one sample in a study of T-cell reconstitution after alpha-beta-depleted transplantation in children. In TCRdb, the PCR reads were re-called with MiXCR into one record per CDR3 protein. Of around 400,000 distinct CDR3 sequences in the sample, approximately 11% were seen once. Sequenced here: PBMCs from the stem cell graft donor, sampled from the stem cell graft. The receptors shown here come from a human donor who donated a stem cell graft to a child with acute myeloid leukemia. The CDR3 runs from the conserved cysteine through the conserved F or W. The order of the fields is D gene, V gene, clone size, J gene, CDR3 protein, CDR3 DNA. The D gene is left open where the match is weak. Not every row has a clone size; where given, it reads once, few, many or a size class.

d_call: TRBD1
v_call: TRBV27
clone_size: few
j_call: TRBJ2-7
cdr3_aa: CASRLRTGSLAYEQYF
cdr3_nt: TGTGCCAGCAGACTCAGGACAGGGTCTTTAGCCTACGAGCAGTACTTC

d_call: .
v_call: TRBV5-1
clone_size: few
j_call: TRBJ2-5
cdr3_aa: CASSLTGTSQETQYF
cdr3_nt: TGCGCCAGCAGCTTGACAGGGACCTCCCAAGAGACCCAGTACTTC

d_call: .
v_call: TRBV11-2
clone_size: .
j_call: TRBJ2-7
cdr3_aa: CASTLGGGRIYEQYF
cdr3_nt: TGTGCCAGCACCCTAGGGGGGGGGCGGATCTACGAGCAGTACTTC

d_call: .
v_call: TRBV6-1
clone_size: few
j_call: TRBJ2-3
cdr3_aa: CASRPGPGADTQYF
cdr3_nt: TGTGCCAGCAGACCGGGCCCGGGCGCAGATACGCAGTATTTT

d_call: .
v_call: TRBV15
clone_size: few
j_call: TRBJ1-5
cdr3_aa: CATSRDRRGGTWPQHF
cdr3_nt: TGTGCCACCAGCAGAGATCGTAGGGGGGGGACATGGCCCCAGCATTTT

d_call: TRBD1
v_call: TRBV20-1
clone_size: .
j_call: TRBJ2-3
cdr3_aa: CSVRDQGDLDTQYF
cdr3_nt: TGCAGTGTTAGAGATCAGGGGGATTTAGATACGCAGTATTTT

d_call: TRBD1
v_call: TRBV20-1
clone_size: few
j_call: TRBJ2-7
cdr3_aa: CSAHLGQVHEQYF
cdr3_nt: TGCAGTGCTCATTTAGGACAGGTACACGAGCAGTACTTC

d_call: .
v_call: TRBV27
clone_size: many
j_call: TRBJ1-2
cdr3_aa: CASSTPLGGYTF
cdr3_nt: TGTGCCAGCAGTACTCCGTTAGGGGGCTACACCTTC

d_call: .
v_call: TRBV7-1
clone_size: .
j_call: TRBJ1-6
cdr3_aa: CASSSDYSPLHF
cdr3_nt: TGTGCCAGCAGCTCAGATTATTCACCCCTCCACTTT

d_call: TRBD1
v_call: TRBV3-1
clone_size: few
j_call: TRBJ1-1
cdr3_aa: CASSQDRPGGMNTEAFF
cdr3_nt: TGTGCCAGCAGCCAAGATAGGCCAGGGGGCATGAACACTGAAGCTTTCTTT

d_call: TRBD2
v_call: TRBV5-6
clone_size: few
j_call: TRBJ2-3
cdr3_aa: CASSLAWAGGPSTDTQYF
cdr3_nt: TGTGCCAGCAGCTTGGCCTGGGCGGGGGGGCCTAGCACAGATACGCAGTATTTT

d_call: .
v_call: TRBV5-5
clone_size: few
j_call: TRBJ1-2
cdr3_aa: CASSLGPRADGYTF
cdr3_nt: TGTGCCAGCAGCTTGGGCCCCAGGGCGGATGGCTACACCTTC

d_call: .
v_call: TRBV9
clone_size: many
j_call: TRBJ2-2
cdr3_aa: CASSPFTGELFF
cdr3_nt: TGTGCCAGCAGCCCCTTCACCGGGGAGCTGTTTTTT

d_call: .
v_call: TRBV6-1
clone_size: few
j_call: TRBJ1-2
cdr3_aa: CASSATASSYGYTF
cdr3_nt: TGTGCCAGCAGTGCGACAGCGTCCTCCTATGGCTACACCTTC

d_call: .
v_call: TRBV20-1
clone_size: few
j_call: TRBJ1-4
cdr3_aa: CSARISGRYNEKLFF
cdr3_nt: TGCAGTGCTAGAATATCCGGCAGATATAATGAAAAACTGTTTTTT

d_call: TRBD1
v_call: TRBV25-1
clone_size: .
j_call: TRBJ1-4
cdr3_aa: CASSRDRRNEKLFF
cdr3_nt: TGTGCCAGCAGTCGGGACAGGCGTAATGAAAAACTGTTTTTT

d_call: .
v_call: TRBV6-5
clone_size: few
j_call: TRBJ1-1
cdr3_aa: CASSYRASNTEAFF
cdr3_nt: TGTGCCAGCAGTTACAGGGCCTCGAACACTGAAGCTTTCTTT

d_call: TRBD2
v_call: TRBV4-3
clone_size: few
j_call: TRBJ2-1
cdr3_aa: CASSQVIMGLAGNEQFF
cdr3_nt: TGCGCCAGCAGCCAAGTGATCATGGGACTAGCGGGGAATGAGCAGTTCTTC

d_call: .
v_call: TRBV5-1
clone_size: many
j_call: TRBJ2-6
cdr3_aa: CASSTVIQVGANVLTF
cdr3_nt: TGCGCCAGCAGCACAGTAATACAGGTTGGGGCCAACGTCCTGACTTTC

d_call: .
v_call: TRBV5-6
clone_size: few
j_call: TRBJ2-4
cdr3_aa: CASSLGQRAKNIQYF
cdr3_nt: TGTGCCAGCAGCTTAGGACAGCGAGCCAAAAACATTCAGTACTTC

d_call: TRBD2
v_call: TRBV4-2
clone_size: .
j_call: TRBJ2-7
cdr3_aa: CASSQITGTSGTNEQYF
cdr3_nt: TGTGCCAGCAGCCAAATAACCGGGACTAGCGGGACCAACGAGCAGTACTTC

d_call: TRBD1
v_call: TRBV6-1
clone_size: many
j_call: TRBJ1-6
cdr3_aa: CASTRDRRNSPLHF
cdr3_nt: TGTGCCAGCACCAGGGACAGGCGCAATTCACCCCTCCACTTT

d_call: .
v_call: TRBV29-1
clone_size: few
j_call: TRBJ1-1
cdr3_aa: CSVESGGNTEAFF
cdr3_nt: TGCAGCGTTGAGTCTGGGGGGAACACTGAAGCTTTCTTT

d_call: .
v_call: TRBV27
clone_size: .
j_call: TRBJ2-5
cdr3_aa: CASGLLAQETQYF
cdr3_nt: TGTGCCAGCGGCCTACTGGCGCAAGAGACCCAGTACTTC

d_call: TRBD1
v_call: TRBV12-3/TRBV12-4
clone_size: few
j_call: TRBJ2-5
cdr3_aa: CASSFADRVVETQYF
cdr3_nt: TGTGCCAGCAGTTTTGCGGACAGGGTCGTTGAGACCCAGTACTTC

d_call: TRBD2
v_call: TRBV7-2
clone_size: few
j_call: TRBJ2-7
cdr3_aa: CASSVSGALAGARAFEQYF
cdr3_nt: TGTGCCAGCAGCGTTAGCGGGGCGTTAGCGGGAGCGCGGGCTTTCGAGCAGTACTTC

d_call: .
v_call: TRBV4-1
clone_size: .
j_call: TRBJ2-1
cdr3_aa: CASSHPGSSYNEQFF
cdr3_nt: TGCGCCAGCAGCCACCCGGGATCCTCCTACAATGAGCAGTTCTTC

d_call: TRBD2
v_call: TRBV6-5
clone_size: .
j_call: TRBJ2-3
cdr3_aa: CASSWQTSGRPDTQYF
cdr3_nt: TGTGCCAGCAGTTGGCAGACTAGCGGGAGACCAGATACGCAGTATTTT

d_call: .
v_call: TRBV12-3/TRBV12-4
clone_size: many
j_call: TRBJ2-3
cdr3_aa: CASSSTGSTDTQYF
cdr3_nt: TGTGCCAGCAGTTCCACGGGCTCCACAGATACGCAGTATTTT